This passage covers 20 T cell receptor beta chains from one sample sequenced in a study of blood T cell repertoires in COVID-19. Sequencing was performed with immunoSEQ multiplex PCR; in TCRdb, only in-frame clones are kept and a portion is missing. The repertoire holds approximately 160,000 clones, with roughly four fifths as singletons. Source material: peripheral blood. These receptors were obtained from a woman older than 75 with acute or convalescent COVID-19.

The J gene is TRBJ1-6, the V gene TRBV5-1, with D perhaps TRBD1 (6 bases). This CDR3 has 17 residues. Trimming pared 3 bases from V and 7 bases from J, leaving 20 bases between. Germline V gives CDR1 SGHRS, CDR2 YFSETQ. The CDR3 reads CASSSLPGDKRNSPLHF. The CDR3 coding sequence is TGCGCCAGCAGCTCGCTACCCGGGGACAAAAGGAATTCACCCCTCCACTTT.

The rearrangement uses TRBV7-8 and TRBJ1-6, with D unresolved. The CDR3 runs 20 residues. Trimming cost V 3 bases and J 0 bases, with 21 bases left between them. In germline, CDR1 is SGHVS, CDR2 FQNEAQ. The CDR3 reads CASSFIPRTTGYSYNSPLHF. CDR3 in DNA: TGTGCCAGCAGCTTTATCCCCCGAACGACGGGATACTCCTATAATTCACCCCTCCACTTT.

The CDR3 DNA sequence: TGTGCCAGCAGCCCGCCGGGACAGGGGGTTGGTGGCTACACCTTC. Protein product: CASSPPGQGVGGYTF. V and J are TRBV7-2 and TRBJ1-2; 11 positions match TRBD1. Germline-derived CDR1 and CDR2 are SGHTA and FQGNSA. Trimming cost V 5 bases and J 7 bases; bases outside gene matches: 9. The CDR3 loop spans 15 amino acids.

This clone was found a few times. CDR3 region: CSVAGSVQTDTQYF. The CDR3 bases are TGCAGCGTTGCCGGTTCCGTCCAAACAGATACGCAGTATTTT. The chain carries TRBV29-1 and TRBJ2-3, with D hard to call. The germline V gene has CDR1 SQVTM and CDR2 ANQGSEA. V lost 4 bases and J 3 bases, leaving 14 bases between the germline ends. The CDR3 spans 14 residues.

V and J are TRBV4-3 and TRBJ1-4; a possible D gene is TRBD1 (6 bases). The germline V gene has CDR1 LGHNA and CDR2 YSLEER. This CDR3 has 15 amino acids. Trimming shortened V by 4 bases and J by 2 bases, and 11 bases separated the two germline ends. In nucleotides, the CDR3 is TGCGCCAGCAGCCGAGGGACACTTACTAATGAAAAACTGTTTTTT. Translation: CASSRGTLTNEKLFF.

The genes are TRBV6-5 and TRBJ1-2; possibly TRBD1 for D (6 bases). V shed 6 bases and J shed 2 bases, with 10 bases lying between them. The germline gives CDR1 MNHEY, CDR2 SVGAGI. The CDR3 is 13 residues long. The DNA for the CDR3 is TGTGCCAGCAGGGACAGTGTGAACTATGGCTACACCTTC. This encodes CASRDSVNYGYTF.

V gene TRBV6-6 combines with J gene TRBJ1-1; TRBD1 might be the D (6 bases). The CDR3 runs to 15 residues. The germline V gene encodes CDR1 MNHNY and CDR2 SVGAGI (reference sequence). The V end was cut by 0 bases, the J end by 4 bases, with 12 bases between. For the CDR3, the DNA is TGTGCCAGCAGTTACTCGAGCCAGGGGTTCACTGAAGCTTTCTTT. The encoded protein is CASSYSSQGFTEAFF.

The V call is TRBV9, the J call TRBJ1-3, with unresolved D. Trimming stripped 3 bases from V and 0 bases from J, with 10 bases between. CDR1 is SGDLS and CDR2 is YYNGEE in the germline V gene. The CDR3 is 15 amino acids. DNA for the CDR3: TGTGCCAGCAGCGCCCCGGAGGGCTCTGGAAACACCATATATTTT. Protein: CASSAPEGSGNTIYF.

CDR3 in DNA: TGTGCCAGCTCACCTCTCCGGGAGGCAGATACGCAGTATTTT. Amino acids: CASSPLREADTQYF. This chain joins TRBV18 and TRBJ2-3; TRBD2 agrees at 7 bases. Germline CDR1 is KGHSH and CDR2 is LQKENI. The CDR3 loop spans 14 amino acids. The junction had 4 bases not matched to a gene; V was cut back by 3 bases and J by 4 bases.

J is TRBJ2-3 and V is TRBV9, with 8 bases identical to TRBD2. The V and J ends lost 4 bases and 8 bases, in that order; junction bases with no gene match: 9. The CDR3 totals 14 residues. Germline values: CDR1 SGDLS, CDR2 YYNGEE. The CDR3: CASSPPGGEGTQYF. In DNA form, the CDR3 reads TGTGCCAGCAGCCCCCCCGGGGGGGAAGGTACGCAGTATTTT.

The rearrangement uses TRBV7-2 and TRBJ1-5, with 9 bases matching TRBD1. Losses at the gene ends were 1 base for V and 7 bases for J; bases not matched to a gene: 8. The CDR3 is 16 residues long. CDR1 and CDR2 from the germline V gene are SGHTA and FQGNSA. The CDR3 loop is CASSLVGQGTGQPQHF. The DNA for the CDR3 is TGTGCCAGCAGCTTAGTGGGACAGGGAACCGGGCAGCCCCAGCATTTT.

The chain joins TRBV29-1 to TRBJ1-2; possible D gene TRBD1, 6 bases. V shed 5 bases and J shed 8 bases, with 18 bases lying between them. This CDR3 contains 13 residues. Per the germline V gene, CDR1 is SQVTM and CDR2 is ANQGSEA. CDR3 region: CSVSRGGALGYTF. The CDR3 region has the DNA TGCAGCGTTTCCCGAGGGGGGGCGCTGGGCTACACCTTC.

The chain employs TRBV4-2 and TRBJ1-6, with 10 bases identical to TRBD1. There are 17 residues in the CDR3. J was trimmed by 9 bases and V by 4 bases; bases with no gene match: 12. Germline assignment: CDR1 LGHNA and CDR2 YNFKEQ. The CDR3 here is CASSPDRGKPDFSPLHF. DNA of the CDR3: TGTGCCAGCAGCCCGGACAGGGGGAAACCCGATTTTTCACCCCTCCACTTT.

The chain carries TRBV9 and TRBJ1-6; maybe TRBD1 (6 bases). CDR1 SGDLS and CDR2 YYNGEE come from the germline V gene. Trimming left V 4 bases short and J 5 bases short, with 10 bases between. The CDR3 is 14 amino acids. CDR3 residues: CASSTRGNNSPLHF. The CDR3 DNA sequence: TGTGCCAGCAGCACCAGGGGAAATAATTCACCCCTCCACTTT.

V usage is TRBV27 and J usage is TRBJ1-5; 10 bases line up with TRBD1. Looked up from germline, CDR1 is MNHEY and CDR2 is SMNVEV (reference sequence). J gave up 6 bases and V 6 bases, and 5 bases lay outside the gene matches. This CDR3 is 14 amino acids long. CDR3: CASSLTGGIQPQHF. The DNA of the CDR3 is TGTGCCAGCAGCCTGACAGGGGGCATTCAGCCCCAGCATTTT.

DNA of the CDR3: TGTGCCAGCTCACCAAGGCTGGGACTAGGACAAATCACAGATACGCAGTATTTT. It translates to CASSPRLGLGQITDTQYF. This chain connects TRBV18 to TRBJ2-3; 8 nucleotides match TRBD2. Per the germline V gene, CDR1 is KGHSH and CDR2 is LQKENI. This CDR3 has 18 amino acids. V gave up 2 bases and J gave up 2 bases; unmatched junction bases: 12.

The CDR3 DNA sequence: TGCGCCAGCAGCTTGAAACCAGCGGGCGATGACAATGAGCAGTTCTTC. Its translation: CASSLKPAGDDNEQFF. The V gene is TRBV5-1, the J gene TRBJ2-1, with a possible D match to TRBD2 (6 bases). V lost 1 base, J lost 5 bases, and 16 bases lay in between. Germline-derived CDR1 and CDR2 are SGHRS and YFSETQ. The CDR3 loop spans 16 amino acids.

The chain carries TRBV5-8 and TRBJ2-7, with D perhaps TRBD2 (6 bases). The CDR3 has 16 residues. Trimming pared 0 bases from V and 4 bases from J, leaving 17 bases between. The V gene's germline CDR1 is SGHTS and CDR2 YDEGEE. The CDR3 here is CASSLVVVIGGYEQYF. DNA for the CDR3: TGTGCCAGCAGCTTGGTCGTGGTCATCGGAGGGTACGAGCAGTACTTC.

The chain employs TRBV4-3 and TRBJ1-6; TRBD1 matches at 9 bases. The germline CDR1 and CDR2 sequences are LGHNA and YSLEER. The CDR3 covers 16 residues. The trim removed 3 bases at V and 6 bases at J, leaving 6 bases unmatched. The CDR3 loop reads CASSQYPDRGNSPLHF. The DNA of the CDR3 is TGCGCCAGCAGCCAGTACCCGGACAGGGGTAATTCACCCCTCCACTTT.

The chain recombines TRBV27 with TRBJ1-1; D may be TRBD1 (6 bases). The CDR3 covers 15 residues. Trimming removed 4 bases at V and 1 base at J, with 13 bases between. In germline, CDR1 is MNHEY, CDR2 SMNVEV (reference sequence). In DNA form, the CDR3 reads TGTGCCAGCAGTTCAGGGCAGGGGAGGAACACTGAAGCTTTCTTT. It is translated as CASSSGQGRNTEAFF.